Listed below are T cell receptor beta chains from one sample, sequenced in a study of identical twins. MiXCR was run by TCRdb on the 5' RACE reads, yielding one entry per CDR3 protein. This table holds under 500,000 distinct CDR3 sequences, roughly an eighth found once. The same data also contributed to another study, on yellow fever vaccine responses in identical twins.

Sequencing was performed on CD4+ T cells sorted from blood. The receptors were gathered from a woman aged 18-30 years in good health. Each CDR3 is given with its conserved first and last residue. The D gene is left open where the match is weak. Clone size is shown for a subset of rows, as once, few, many or a class of expanded clone.

TRBV24-1	TRBD2	few	TRBJ2-5	TGTGCCACCAGTGACCCGCGGACTAGTGGAGAGACCCAGTACTTC	CATSDPRTSGETQYF
TRBV20-1	-	-	TRBJ2-1	TGCAGTGCTAGAAGGGCTAGGGGCCTCAATGAGCAGTTCTTC	CSARRARGLNEQFF
TRBV7-2	-	-	TRBJ2-7	TGTGCCAGCAGCTTTGATCAAAACTCCTACGAGCAGTACTTC	CASSFDQNSYEQYF
TRBV12-3/TRBV12-4	TRBD1	-	TRBJ1-6	TGTGCCAGCAGCACAGGGGCCTTTTTTTCACCCCTCCACTTT	CASSTGAFFSPLHF
TRBV5-1	-	few	TRBJ1-2	TGCGCCAGCAGCTTGGAGGCTAGCTATGGCTACACCTTC	CASSLEASYGYTF
TRBV2	-	many	TRBJ1-2	TGTGCCAGCAGTGTCGGGGGGTTAGCTATTGGCTACACCTTC	CASSVGGLAIGYTF
TRBV20-1	-	few	TRBJ1-1	TGCAGTGCCCGCTTGGGGGAGAAGAACACTGAAGCTTTCTTT	CSARLGEKNTEAFF
TRBV18	TRBD2	few	TRBJ2-7	TGTGCCAGCTCACCACTGGGACTAGCGGATTACGAGCAGTACTTC	CASSPLGLADYEQYF
TRBV4-2	-	few	TRBJ2-2	TGTGCCAGCAGCCCGCGACAGGGAGGCAGGACCGGGGAGCTGTTTTTT	CASSPRQGGRTGELFF
TRBV13	-	few	TRBJ1-1	TGTGCCAGCAGCTTAGTCTTTTTTCGACAGGAATGGTCGGAAGCTTTCTTT	CASSLVFFRQEWSEAFF
TRBV7-7	TRBD2	many	TRBJ2-1	TGTGCTAGCAGTAGAAGTCCCTTAGCGGGGCCCAATGAGCAGTTCTTC	CASSRSPLAGPNEQFF
TRBV25-1	-	few	TRBJ1-1	TGTGCCACCAACGGACATATGAACACTGAAGCTTTCTTT	CATNGHMNTEAFF
TRBV11-1	TRBD2	few	TRBJ2-7	TGTGCCAGCAGCTTAGGGACTAGCGGGGGGCTCTACGAGCAGTACTTC	CASSLGTSGGLYEQYF
TRBV11-2	-	few	TRBJ2-3	TGTGCCAGCAAGCTTAGATTTCTGGAAGAAGATACGCAGTATTTT	CASKLRFLEEDTQYF
TRBV29-1	-	few	TRBJ2-7	TGCAGCGTTGATTGGGGGTACGAGCAGTACTTC	CSVDWGYEQYF
TRBV11-2	-	-	TRBJ1-5	TGTGCCAGCAGCCCATGGACAGCCCTTTCCAACTATAGCAATCAGCCCCAGCATTTT	CASSPWTALSNYSNQPQHF
TRBV6-1	-	-	TRBJ2-2	TGTGCCAGCAGTCCCGACCCTCCCGGGGAGCTGTTTTTT	CASSPDPPGELFF
TRBV5-1	-	many	TRBJ1-6	TGCGCCAGCGGATTATCAGGGTTTTCACCCCTCCACTTT	CASGLSGFSPLHF
TRBV7-9	-	few	TRBJ2-5	TGTGCCAGCAGCTCGGAGGGATTCCAAGAGACCCAGTACTTC	CASSSEGFQETQYF
TRBV23-1	-	few	TRBJ2-4	TGCGCCAGCAGTCTAAGGGACCGGGACATTCAGTACTTC	CASSLRDRDIQYF
TRBV7-9	TRBD1	-	TRBJ1-5	TGTGCCAGCAGCAAAGACCTGACAGGGAATCAGCCCCAGCATTTT	CASSKDLTGNQPQHF
TRBV27	TRBD1	-	TRBJ2-4	TGTGCCAGCAGCTCTCGGTCCCCGCCGGGACAGGGAGAAAACATTCAGTACTTC	CASSSRSPPGQGENIQYF
TRBV3-1	-	few	TRBJ2-7	TGTGCCAGCAGCCAAGACTATGGGGTAGTTTCCTACGAGCAGTACTTC	CASSQDYGVVSYEQYF
TRBV28	-	few	TRBJ2-1	TGTGCCAGCAGTCAGGATGGCTCCTACAATGAGCAGTTCTTC	CASSQDGSYNEQFF
TRBV5-1	-	-	TRBJ1-5	TGCGCCAGCAGACTCGGACACGATAGCAATCAGCCCCAGCATTTT	CASRLGHDSNQPQHF
TRBV6-2/TRBV6-3	-	-	TRBJ2-1	TGTGCCAGCCTCTATCGAAATGAGCAGTTCTTC	CASLYRNEQFF
TRBV21-1	-	few	TRBJ2-7	TGTGCCAGCAGCGTGGGGCTAGCGGAGCAGTACTTC	CASSVGLAEQYF
TRBV20-1	TRBD2	-	TRBJ2-4	TGCAGTGCTAGAGAGCCGGGACTAGCGGGAGGGAAGGTGCTCGCGGCCAAAAACATTCAGTACTTC	CSAREPGLAGGKVLAAKNIQYF
TRBV6-5	-	many	TRBJ1-2	TGTGCCAGCAGTTACTCAGGGGCTGGCTACACCTTC	CASSYSGAGYTF
TRBV20-1	-	-	TRBJ2-3	TGCAGTGCTAGAGAGGGGATCACAGATACGCAGTATTTT	CSAREGITDTQYF
TRBV15	-	few	TRBJ1-4	TGTGCCACCAGCAGAGATTCCGGGGTCAGGGGAAAACTGTTTTTT	CATSRDSGVRGKLFF
TRBV2	-	-	TRBJ2-5	TGTGCCAGCAAGAGGGGCCGGCAGTCTCAGGAGACCCAGTACTTC	CASKRGRQSQETQYF
TRBV30	-	few	TRBJ2-3	TGTGCCTGGAGGTACTCGAAGACAGATACGCAGTATTTT	CAWRYSKTDTQYF
TRBV5-1	TRBD1	-	TRBJ2-3	TGCGCCAGCAGCGCCCGGGACAGCAATCCCCCCCCTACGCAGTATTTT	CASSARDSNPPPTQYF
TRBV20-1	-	once	TRBJ1-2	TGCAGTGCTAGTTATGACAGTAACTATGGCTACACCTTC	CSASYDSNYGYTF
TRBV20-1	TRBD2	-	TRBJ2-1	TGCAGTGCTGGGAACCCGACTAGCGGGATTAAATACAATGAGCAGTTCTTC	CSAGNPTSGIKYNEQFF
TRBV20-1	TRBD1	few	TRBJ2-7	TGCAGTGCTGACCGGGACAGGGGGGGCTACGAGCAGTACTTC	CSADRDRGGYEQYF